The following is a T cell receptor (beta chain) sequence with its context. The target antigen is unknown. Presence of unique molecular identifiers characterized the TCR beta cDNA libraries. From around 1 to 10 million T cells, 500,000 or so cDNA molecules were obtained. One entry per CDR3 protein results from TCRdb running MiXCR on the PCR reads. The data contain 820,000 or so distinct CDR3 sequences, approximately 53% of them seen just once; the ten biggest clones take up about 4.5%. Deletions cut 5 bases from V and 1 base from J, with 8 bases between. The CDR3 contains 13 residues. Per germline, CDR1 SGHTA and CDR2 FQGTGA. The data derive from a study of post-analysis software for immune sequencing data. Study-level background: The disease courses spanned relapsing-remitting, secondary progressive and progressive-relapsing forms of multiple sclerosis. Study conclusions and caveats: Patients used four to six TRBV segments, including TRBV5-6, TRBV5-1 and TRBV20-1, more often than controls. Batch-mates among the samples co-clustered strongly by F measure. The study found significantly lower normalized Chao1 diversity in multiple sclerosis patients than in controls.

This clonotype originated in a girl under 18 with multiple sclerosis. Sequenced input: blood. The rearrangement joins TRBV7-3 to TRBJ2-5; no clear D. The CDR3 protein is CASSPKVQETQYF. The DNA for the CDR3 is TGTGCCAGCAGCCCTAAAGTCCAAGAGACCCAGTACTTC. The variable domain in full, completed from reference TRBV7-3 and TRBJ2-5, reads GAGVSQTPSNKVTEKGKYVELRCDPISGHTALYWYRQSLGQGPEFLIYFQGTGAADDSGLPNDRFFAVRPEGSVSTLKIQRTERGDSAVYLCASSPKVQETQYFGPGTRLLVL.